A single sample is the source of the 27 T cell receptor beta chains below, sequenced in a study of T cell responses to AZD1222 COVID-19 vaccine. Clones were read by immunoSEQ multiplex PCR, and TCRdb kept only the in-frame ones, dropping some. The profile shows some 150,000 clones, more than 90% of them singletons. The material sequenced was peripheral blood, taken 28 days after the second AZD1222 dose. These receptor sequences come from an adult who received the AZD1222 COVID-19 vaccine.

The rearrangement links TRBV3-1 (or the pseudogene TRBV3-2) to TRBJ1-2; D perhaps matches TRBD1 (5 bases). V dropped 8 bases and J dropped 2 bases, with 12 bases sitting between them. CDR3 length: 13 amino acids. Germline V gives CDR1 LGHDT, CDR2 YNNKEL (reference sequence). The CDR3 bases are TGTGCCAGCGGGGACCGATTAAACTATGGCTACACCTTC. This translates into CASGDRLNYGYTF.

V gene TRBV3-1 (or the pseudogene TRBV3-2) combines with J gene TRBJ1-2; D gene uncertain. CDR3 size: 14 residues. The germline V gene has CDR1 LGHDT and CDR2 YNNKEL (reference sequence). The V end lost 4 bases, the J end lost 2 bases, and 11 bases lay between the germline ends. The CDR3 nucleotides read TGTGCCAGCAGCCCCCTGGCAACCAACTATGGCTACACCTTC. This encodes CASSPLATNYGYTF.

This chain joins TRBV12-3 or TRBV12-4 and TRBJ2-5; TRBD1 matches at 8 bases. With V trimmed by 6 bases and J by 3 bases, 3 bases remained unmatched. CDR3 size: 13 residues. This chain's CDR3 is CASSRDRKETQYF. CDR3 bases: TGTGCCAGCAGCCGGGACAGGAAAGAGACCCAGTACTTC.

The genes are TRBV5-1 and TRBJ1-6, with 8 bases lining up with TRBD1. The CDR3 loop spans 15 amino acids. Germline V gives CDR1 SGHRS, CDR2 YFSETQ. The ends lost 3 bases at V and 5 bases at J; junction bases unmatched: 4. The CDR3 nucleotides are TGCGCCAGCAGCTCCGGGACAGGCGATAATTCACCCCTCCACTTT. It encodes CASSSGTGDNSPLHF.

The CDR3 protein is CSAIDNEQFF. CDR3 in DNA: TGCAGTGCCATAGACAATGAGCAGTTCTTC. The chain recombines TRBV20-1 with TRBJ2-1; D unclear. Germline loops: CDR1 DFQATT, CDR2 SNEGSKA (reference sequence). This CDR3 has 10 residues. V was pared by 6 bases and J by 5 bases, with 5 bases between.

The rearrangement uses TRBV30 and TRBJ1-1; 7 nucleotides agree with TRBD1. The CDR3 totals 14 residues. Germline CDR1 GTSNPN, CDR2 SVGIG (reference sequence). Germline trimming cut 2 bases from V and 5 bases from J; bases unmatched to any gene: 8. The CDR3 DNA reads TGTGCCTGGAGTAGGGCAGGGGGGGTGACTGAAGCTTTCTTT. It is translated as CAWSRAGGVTEAFF.

This clone was detected once. The rearrangement joins TRBV6-5 to TRBJ2-3; D is perhaps TRBD2 (7 bases). The CDR3 consists of 16 residues. Germline lookup yields CDR1 MNHEY and CDR2 SVGAGI. The ends were cut back, 1 base at V and 7 bases at J, with 18 bases in the middle. The CDR3 sequence: CASSYYIEGGANTQYF. For the CDR3, the DNA is TGTGCCAGCAGTTACTATATTGAGGGGGGGGCCAATACGCAGTATTTT.

This chain links TRBV5-1 with TRBJ1-2; D might be TRBD1 (6 bases). Trimming stripped 0 bases from V and 7 bases from J, with 13 bases between. From germline, CDR1 is SGHRS and CDR2 YFSETQ. The CDR3 consists of 14 residues. The DNA for the CDR3 is TGCGCCAGCAGCTTGGCAGGGGTGACCGGTGGCTACACCTTC. This gives the protein CASSLAGVTGGYTF.

V gene TRBV11-2 combines with J gene TRBJ2-3; D is ambiguous. Germline V lookup: CDR1 SGHAT, CDR2 FQNNGV. V lost 0 bases, J lost 5 bases, and 12 bases lay in between. The CDR3 is 15 residues long. Here the CDR3 DNA reads TGTGCCAGCAGCTTAGATCTACAGAGGCGAGATACGCAGTATTTT. It is translated as CASSLDLQRRDTQYF.

J is TRBJ2-7 and V is TRBV19, with TRBD1 matching 9 bases. Per germline, CDR1 LNHDA and CDR2 SQIVND (reference sequence). Trimming took 8 bases from V and 7 from J; bases not matched to a gene: 6. This CDR3 contains 12 residues. CDR3 in DNA: TGTGCCAGTGGAACAGGGGGCGGGGAGCAGTACTTC. Translation: CASGTGGGEQYF.

This clone was detected only once. This chain uses TRBV14 with TRBJ1-1, with a tentative D call TRBD1 (5 bases). CDR1 and CDR2 (germline): SGHDN, FVKESK. Trimming removed 5 bases at V and 0 bases at J, with 13 bases between. The CDR3 length is 15 residues. CDR3 region: CASSARQKLNTEAFF. The CDR3 DNA is TGTGCCAGCAGCGCGAGACAGAAACTGAACACTGAAGCTTTCTTT. The variable domain in full, with the rest retrieved from reference TRBV14 and TRBJ1-1, is EAGVTQFPSHSVIEKGQTVTLRCDPISGHDNLYWYRRVMGKEIKFLLHFVKESKQDESGMPNNRFLAERTGGTYSTLKVQPAELEDSGVYFCASSARQKLNTEAFFGQGTRLTVV.

This clone was seen more than once but under ten times. This sequence joins TRBV7-2 and TRBJ1-5, with 9 bases aligning to TRBD1. The length of the CDR3 is 17 residues. V lost 4 bases, J lost 0 bases, and 7 bases stayed unmatched. Germline V gene sequence: CDR1 SGHTA, CDR2 FQGNSA. DNA for the CDR3: TGTGCCAGCAGCTCGAGGGACAGGGACTATAGCAATCAGCCCCAGCATTTT. Translating it yields CASSSRDRDYSNQPQHF.

This chain links TRBV19 with TRBJ1-1; TRBD1 is a possible D gene (5 bases). CDR3 length: 14 residues. V lost 3 bases and J lost 5, with 13 bases in between. Germline CDR1 LNHDA, CDR2 SQIVND (reference sequence). The CDR3 region has the DNA TGTGCCAGTAGTATTCGCCTTGAGGGGACTGAAGCTTTCTTT. Protein product: CASSIRLEGTEAFF.

The chain couples TRBV29-1 to TRBJ1-1, with unresolved D. The CDR3 extends over 13 amino acids. CDR1 is SQVTM, CDR2 ANQGSEA, per germline. V lost 4 bases and J 1 base, leaving 10 bases between the germline ends. In nucleotides, the CDR3 is TGCAGCGTTGTGCGGGGTGGGAACACTGAAGCTTTCTTT. Its protein product is CSVVRGGNTEAFF.

This rearrangement joins TRBV4-1 to TRBJ2-1; D remains unclear. CDR3 length equals 12 residues. V lost 6 bases, J lost 5 bases, and 8 bases lay in between. CDR1 is MGHRA and CDR2 is YSYEKL in the germline V gene. The CDR3 DNA sequence: TGCGCCAGCAGGGGGAACGACAATGAGCAGTTCTTC. Translating it yields CASRGNDNEQFF.

This sequence joins TRBV20-1 and TRBJ2-6; no clear D. The V and J ends lost 3 bases and 0 bases respectively, with 9 bases between them. The CDR3 covers 15 residues. Germline CDR1 is DFQATT and CDR2 is SNEGSKA (reference sequence). In DNA, the CDR3 is TGCAGTGCTAGTGCCGATTACTCTGGGGCCAACGTCCTGACTTTC. This gives the protein CSASADYSGANVLTF.

V and J are TRBV7-8 and TRBJ2-3; no definite D call. V was pared by 3 bases and J by 0 bases, with 13 bases between. The CDR3 consists of 16 residues. Germline-derived CDR1 and CDR2 are SGHVS and FQNEAQ. The DNA of the CDR3 is TGTGCCAGCAGCTTCTGGGCAGGCCTAAGCACAGATACGCAGTATTTT. Translated, it gives CASSFWAGLSTDTQYF.

The chain couples TRBV28 to TRBJ2-7; D is uncertain. In germline, CDR1 is MDHEN, CDR2 SYDVKM. V gave up 2 bases and J gave up 5 bases, with 10 bases separating them. The CDR3 is 13 residues long. Written as DNA, the CDR3 is TGTGCCAGCAGTTTACCCCCTCTGCACGAGCAGTACTTC. Residues: CASSLPPLHEQYF.

The CDR3 is CASSPVDRTSVNEQYF. CDR3 in DNA: TGTGCCAGCAGCCCCGTTGATCGGACTAGTGTAAACGAGCAGTACTTC. The chain has TRBV3-1 (or the pseudogene TRBV3-2) and TRBJ2-7; the match to TRBD2 covers 7 bases. CDR3 length: 16 residues. With 4 bases clipped from V and 5 bases from J, the junction kept 14 bases outside the gene matches. CDR1 LGHDT and CDR2 YNNKEL come from the germline V gene (reference sequence).

The V and J genes are TRBV7-9 and TRBJ1-1; D is uncertain. V was clipped by 0 bases and J by 5 bases, with 19 bases between them. Germline values: CDR1 SEHNR, CDR2 FQNEAQ (reference sequence). The CDR3 is made up of 17 amino acids. CDR3 protein: CASSLALMGQVYTEAFF. In nucleotides, the CDR3 is TGTGCCAGCAGCTTAGCGCTAATGGGCCAGGTCTATACTGAAGCTTTCTTT. The full variable domain, completed using reference TRBV7-9 and TRBJ1-1, is DTGVSQNPRHKITKRGQNVTFRCDPISEHNRLYWYRQTLGQGPEFLTYFQNEAQLEKSRLLSDRFSAERPKGSFSTLEIQRTEQGDSAMYLCASSLALMGQVYTEAFFGQGTRLTVV.

The chain links TRBV11-2 to TRBJ2-7; D possibly corresponds to TRBD2 (5 bases). The CDR3 sequence is 13 residues long. Germline CDR1 and CDR2: SGHAT and FQNNGV. Between the trimmed V and J ends, which lost 2 bases and 4 bases, there was a span of 9 bases. The CDR3 here is CASSLSRGYEQYF. CDR3 bases: TGTGCCAGCAGCTTATCCCGGGGTTACGAGCAGTACTTC. Full variable domain (missing parts from reference TRBV11-2 and TRBJ2-7): EAGVAQSPRYKIIEKRQSVAFWCNPISGHATLYWYQQILGQGPKLLIQFQNNGVVDDSQLPKDRFSAERLKGVDSTLKIQPAKLEDSAVYLCASSLSRGYEQYFGPGTRLTVT.

The J gene is TRBJ1-1, the V gene TRBV15, with a weak D call TRBD1 (5 bases). The CDR3 runs to 13 residues. V gave up 2 bases and J gave up 6 bases, with 10 bases separating them. Germline CDR1 reads LNHNV; CDR2 reads YYDKDF (reference sequence). The CDR3 nucleotides are TGTGCCACCAGCAGAAGGGGTACCGCTGAAGCTTTCTTT. It encodes CATSRRGTAEAFF.

V is TRBV18 and J is TRBJ1-2, with 8 bases lining up with TRBD1. From germline, CDR1 is KGHSH and CDR2 LQKENI. V shed 2 bases, J shed 3 bases, and the junction held 5 bases outside the gene matches. The CDR3 has 15 amino acids. CDR3 sequence: CASSPDPTGDYGYTF. CDR3 sequence (DNA): TGTGCCAGCTCACCAGATCCGACAGGGGACTATGGCTACACCTTC.

The gene calls are TRBV2 and TRBJ2-1, with TRBD2 as a possible D gene (6 bases). Germline assignment: CDR1 SNHLY and CDR2 FYNNEI. This CDR3 is built from 13 residues. Trimming took off 5 bases at V and 8 bases at J, with 13 bases between the two ends. CDR3 in amino acids: CASSYWEEDEQFF. The CDR3 coding sequence is TGTGCCAGCAGTTATTGGGAGGAGGATGAGCAGTTCTTC.

V gene TRBV7-2 combines with J gene TRBJ1-2, with D unresolved. V lost 3 bases to trimming and J lost 4 bases, with 6 bases between them. The germline V gene encodes CDR1 SGHTA and CDR2 FQGNSA. The CDR3 runs 12 residues. The CDR3 loop is CASSFDFYGYTF. In DNA, the CDR3 is TGTGCCAGCAGCTTCGACTTCTATGGCTACACCTTC. The full variable domain, its missing parts supplied by reference TRBV7-2 and TRBJ1-2, is GAGVSQSPSNKVTEKGKDVELRCDPISGHTALYWYRQSLGQGLEFLIYFQGNSAPDKSGLPSDRFSAERTGGSVSTLTIQRTQQEDSAVYLCASSFDFYGYTFGSGTRLTVV.

The V call is TRBV6-5, the J call TRBJ1-4; D is possibly TRBD1 (5 bases). Trimming cost V 6 bases and J 8 bases, with 16 bases left between them. The CDR3 has 14 residues. Germline V gene sequence: CDR1 MNHEY, CDR2 SVGAGI. Here the CDR3 reads CASRKQGGREKLFF. Written as DNA, the CDR3 is TGTGCCAGCAGAAAGCAGGGAGGTCGCGAAAAACTGTTTTTT.

CDR3 region: CASSPTGRTATYEQYF. The DNA of the CDR3 is TGTGCCAGCAGCCCTACAGGCCGAACTGCGACCTACGAGCAGTACTTC. The V and J genes are TRBV6-2 or TRBV6-3 and TRBJ2-7, with a tentative D call TRBD1 (5 bases). V gave up 6 bases and J gave up 2 bases, with 20 bases separating them. The CDR3 is made up of 16 amino acids. Germline CDR1 is MNHEY and CDR2 is SVGEGT.